This T cell receptor beta chain was captured by sequencing in a study of a mutant IDH1 vaccine in newly diagnosed glioma. In the study overall: Antecedent treatment encompassed radiotherapy, temozolomide, or their combination; the majority received both. Study outcomes and limitations: Apparently unrelated to pseudoprogression were changes in the top peripheral T cell clonotypes. Induction of immune responses by the vaccine occurred in approximately 93% of patients.

The protocol was immunoSEQ multiplex PCR, while the TCRdb copy is restricted to in-frame clones and leaves out a portion. The sample yields 30,000 to 35,000 clones, 60% to 85% seen once. Concerning this clone: What it recognizes is unknown.

Trimming stripped 7 bases from V and 0 bases from J, with 12 bases between. Looked up from germline, CDR1 is SEHNR and CDR2 is FQNEAQ (reference sequence). The CDR3 has 14 residues. Time point described: baseline, week 1 (first vaccination visit). The treatment is: pre-vaccination baseline after standard-of-care therapy. Donors had new IDH1-mutant astrocytomas of WHO grade 3 or 4 (ATRX-lost). The receptor's source is a man aged 50 to 59 with glioma. Some clones in this sample may be carry-over from other donors' samples. The specimen comprised peripheral blood mononuclear cells (PBMCs), sampled from a glioma patient treated with radiotherapy, temozolomide or both. The chain links TRBV7-9 to TRBJ1-1; tentatively, D is TRBD1 (5 bases). The CDR3 nucleotides read TGTGCCAGCAACTCAGGGAATCTGAACACTGAAGCTTTCTTT. Its translation is CASNSGNLNTEAFF.